This TCR beta chain derives from a study of cytomegalovirus exposure and HLA in healthy donors. Study-wide points: For TCR beta chains, V- and J-gene trimming was later linked to a missense DCLRE1C variant. A previous analysis found most TCR beta V segments productive roughly 90% or roughly 30% of the time.

PCR was performed using 60 Vbeta and 13 Jbeta primers. Here immunoSEQ multiplex PCR was the method, and the copy in TCRdb shows in-frame clones only, minus some. The sample lists approximately 140,000 clones, approximately 72% occurring once. Comment on this clone: The target antigen is unknown.

The CDR3 covers 13 residues. The germline gives CDR1 SGHVS, CDR2 FQNEAQ. Unmatched junction bases numbered 6, after V lost 7 bases and J lost 5 bases. The sequencing sample was made of PBMCs. This receptor was obtained from an older woman in good health and CMV-seronegative. The chain combines TRBV7-8 with TRBJ2-5; TRBD1 aligns across 8 bases. Here the CDR3 DNA reads TGTGCCAGCACCCGGGACAGGTTCGAGACCCAGTACTTC. Its translation is CASTRDRFETQYF.